One and the same sample provided the 18 T cell receptor beta chains below, sequenced in a study of OX40 agonist ivuxolimab in advanced cancers. TCRdb's copy holds only in-frame clones and misses some; the assay was immunoSEQ multiplex PCR. The sample carries 14,000 to 15,000 clones, roughly 85% recorded once. Source: CD4+ or CD8+ T cells sorted from blood, taken in a trial of the OX40 agonist ivuxolimab. These receptors all come from an adult with an advanced solid tumor such as melanoma, head and neck, liver or kidney cancer.

J is TRBJ2-4 and V is TRBV23-1; D is possibly TRBD1 (6 bases). TRBV23-1 is noted as an ORF with a role that remains uncertain. The CDR3 consists of 17 residues. Trimming removed 0 bases from V and 0 bases from J, with 12 bases in between. CDR3 nucleotides: TGCGCCAGCAGTCAATCGGTCCAGGGGCGAGCCAAAAACATTCAGTACTTC. Amino acid sequence: CASSQSVQGRAKNIQYF.

The chain links TRBV13 to TRBJ1-2; 7 bases align to TRBD1. Germline V gene lookup returns CDR1 PRHDT and CDR2 FYEKMQ (reference sequence). This CDR3 has 16 amino acids. V dropped 4 bases and J dropped 7; count of bases not matched to a gene: 15. The CDR3 region is CASSSGQPSRAGGYTF. The DNA for the CDR3 is TGTGCCAGCAGCTCGGGACAGCCGTCAAGGGCGGGTGGCTACACCTTC.

V usage is TRBV9 and J usage is TRBJ2-3, with D possibly TRBD2 on 6 matching bases. Deletions cut 0 bases from V and 4 bases from J, with 18 bases between. CDR3 length equals 17 residues. CDR1 is SGDLS and CDR2 is YYNGEE in the germline V gene. The CDR3 here is CASSVGRGVYDADTQYF. CDR3 DNA: TGTGCCAGCAGCGTAGGGAGGGGAGTTTACGACGCAGATACGCAGTATTTT.

This rearrangement joins TRBV11-2 to TRBJ1-1, with D tentatively TRBD1 (5 bases). V was shortened by 0 bases and J by 1 base, with 6 bases between the two germline ends. Germline CDR1 SGHAT, CDR2 FQNNGV. This CDR3 is built from 14 residues. CDR3 DNA sequence: TGTGCCAGCAGCTTAGAGGGGCCGAACACTGAAGCTTTCTTT. It yields the protein CASSLEGPNTEAFF.

The CDR3 DNA sequence: TGTGCCAGCAGTTTATATGGCACTGAAGCTTTCTTT. Amino acid sequence: CASSLYGTEAFF. The chain has TRBV28 and TRBJ1-1; D call uncertain. Per the germline V gene, CDR1 is MDHEN and CDR2 is SYDVKM. The V end lost 1 base, the J end lost 4 bases, and 4 bases lay between the germline ends. The CDR3 length is 12 residues.

Sample share makes this clone medium-sized. CDR3 DNA sequence: TGTGCCACCAAGCAAGGGTCAGGGAATCAGCCCCAGCATTTT. This translates into CATKQGSGNQPQHF. The chain is built from TRBV15 and TRBJ1-5; D possibly corresponds to TRBD1 (5 bases). Trimming left V 7 bases short and J 4 bases short, with 14 bases between. Germline-derived CDR1 and CDR2 are LNHNV and YYDKDF (reference sequence). The CDR3 has 14 residues.

V is TRBV5-1 and J is TRBJ2-2; no reliable D call. Trimming left V 0 bases short and J 6 bases short, with 6 bases between. This CDR3 spans 13 amino acids. Germline CDR1 reads SGHRS; CDR2 reads YFSETQ. The CDR3 sequence: CASSLVSAGELFF. In nucleotides, the CDR3 is TGCGCCAGCAGCTTGGTTTCAGCCGGGGAGCTGTTTTTT.

This chain joins TRBV28 and TRBJ1-5; D unresolved. The length of the CDR3 is 11 residues. CDR1 and CDR2 from the germline V gene are MDHEN and SYDVKM. V was clipped by 7 bases and J by 0 bases, with 1 base between them. In DNA form, the CDR3 reads TGTGCCAGCAATAGCAATCAGCCCCAGCATTTT. Amino acid sequence: CASNSNQPQHF. Full variable domain (remainder filled in from reference TRBV28 and TRBJ1-5): DVKVTQSSRYLVKRTGEKVFLECVQDMDHENMFWYRQDPGLGLRLIYFSYDVKMKEKGDIPEGYSVSREKKERFSLILESASTNQTSMYLCASNSNQPQHFGDGTRLSIL.

The chain uses TRBV10-3 and TRBJ2-2, with 9 nucleotides matching TRBD1. Germline CDR1 reads ENHRY; CDR2 reads SYGVKD. The CDR3 extends over 18 amino acids. J lost 4 bases, V lost 8 bases, and 17 bases had no gene match. Written as DNA, the CDR3 is TGTGCCATCGGCCCGGTGGGGGGACAGGGTTCCATCACCGGGGAGCTGTTTTTT. Its protein product is CAIGPVGGQGSITGELFF.

V and J are TRBV28 and TRBJ2-7; D is ambiguous. Trimming removed 2 bases at V and 3 bases at J, with 8 bases between. This CDR3 is 13 amino acids long. Germline CDR1 reads MDHEN; CDR2 reads SYDVKM. For the CDR3, the DNA is TGTGCCAGCAGTTTACAAGGTATCTACGAGCAGTACTTC. Its protein product is CASSLQGIYEQYF.

The chain is built from TRBV7-9 and TRBJ1-4; 10 nucleotides line up with TRBD1. The CDR3 length is 14 residues. CDR1 is SEHNR and CDR2 is FQNEAQ in the germline V gene (reference sequence). J lost 8 bases, V lost 3 bases, and 3 bases had no gene match. The CDR3 protein is CASSFGQGEEKLFF. CDR3 nucleotide sequence: TGTGCCAGCAGCTTCGGACAGGGGGAAGAAAAACTGTTTTTT. The full variable domain, with the rest looked up from reference TRBV7-9 and TRBJ1-4, is DTGVSQNPRHKITKRGQNVTFRCDPISEHNRLYWYRQTLGQGPEFLTYFQNEAQLEKSRLLSDRFSAERPKGSFSTLEIQRTEQGDSAMYLCASSFGQGEEKLFFGSGTQLSVL.

V and J are TRBV7-8 and TRBJ2-2; D is undetermined. The CDR3 length is 16 residues. V dropped 1 base and J dropped 6 bases, with 15 bases sitting between them. Germline CDR1 and CDR2: SGHVS and FQNEAQ. DNA of the CDR3: TGTGCCAGCAGCTTAGTTCTAGTTAGGTTTTCCGGGGAGCTGTTTTTT. It codes for CASSLVLVRFSGELFF.

The sample holds a few counts of this clone. This sequence joins TRBV18 and TRBJ2-7, with 7 bases that match TRBD1. J was trimmed by 3 bases and V by 4 bases; bases with no gene match: 9. This CDR3 region has 15 residues. Per germline, CDR1 KGHSH and CDR2 LQKENI. As DNA, the CDR3 is TGTGCCAGCTCACTTGAGGACAGGTTGATCTACGAGCAGTACTTC. This gives the protein CASSLEDRLIYEQYF. Supplemented by reference TRBV18 and TRBJ2-7, the full variable domain reads NAGVMQNPRHLVRRRGQEARLRCSPMKGHSHVYWYRQLPEEGLKFMVYLQKENIIDESGMPKERFSAEFPKEGPSILRIQQVVRGDSAAYFCASSLEDRLIYEQYFGPGTRLTVT.

This chain's CDR3 is CASSIGLAGENEQFF. Here the CDR3 DNA reads TGTGCCAGTAGTATAGGTCTAGCGGGAGAAAATGAGCAGTTCTTC. J is TRBJ2-1 and V is TRBV19; 10 positions agree with TRBD2. The CDR3 covers 15 residues. Trimming took 1 base from V and 7 from J; bases not matched to a gene: 4. CDR1 is LNHDA, CDR2 SQIVND, per germline (reference sequence).

The sample holds many counts of this clone. V usage is TRBV28 and J usage is TRBJ1-4; D unresolved. This CDR3 is built from 14 residues. Trimming shortened V by 6 bases and J by 8 bases, and 16 bases separated the two germline ends. Germline assignment: CDR1 MDHEN and CDR2 SYDVKM. CDR3 in amino acids: CASSIIGGREKLFF. The CDR3 nucleotides are TGTGCCAGCAGCATAATTGGAGGGAGGGAAAAACTGTTTTTT.

This clone appeared once. This rearrangement joins TRBV6-5 to TRBJ2-1, with TRBD2 matching 10 bases. V was pared by 2 bases and J by 5 bases, with 3 bases of the junction left unmatched. The CDR3 runs 15 residues. Germline V gives CDR1 MNHEY, CDR2 SVGAGI. The chain's CDR3 is CASSYDLAGDNEQFF. The DNA for the CDR3 is TGTGCCAGCAGTTACGATCTAGCGGGAGACAATGAGCAGTTCTTC.

The gene calls are TRBV2 and TRBJ2-7; 7 bases line up with TRBD1. V shed 6 bases, J shed 6 bases, and the junction held 11 bases outside the gene matches. The germline V gene encodes CDR1 SNHLY and CDR2 FYNNEI. CDR3 length: 14 amino acids. The DNA for the CDR3 is TGTGCCAGCAGGCGGACAGGACAGGAACTCGAGCAGTACTTC. It yields the protein CASRRTGQELEQYF.

The chain joins TRBV18 to TRBJ2-7, with D possibly TRBD2 on 5 matching bases. V shed 5 bases and J shed 1 base, with 18 bases lying between them. Germline values: CDR1 KGHSH, CDR2 LQKENI. The CDR3 loop spans 16 amino acids. The CDR3 coding sequence is TGTGCCAGCTCAAACCCTCGCTTAAGAGGGTCCTACGAGCAGTACTTC. It is translated as CASSNPRLRGSYEQYF.